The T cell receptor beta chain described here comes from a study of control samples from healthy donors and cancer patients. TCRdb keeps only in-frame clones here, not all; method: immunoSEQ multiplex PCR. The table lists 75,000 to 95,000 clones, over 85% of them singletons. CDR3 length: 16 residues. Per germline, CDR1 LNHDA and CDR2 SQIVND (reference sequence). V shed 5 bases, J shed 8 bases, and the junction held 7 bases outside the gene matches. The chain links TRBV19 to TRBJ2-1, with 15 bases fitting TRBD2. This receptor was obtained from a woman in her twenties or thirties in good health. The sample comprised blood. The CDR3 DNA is TGTGCCAGTAGTTACTCGGGACTAGCGGGAGGCGATGAGCAGTTCTTC. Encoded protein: CASSYSGLAGGDEQFF. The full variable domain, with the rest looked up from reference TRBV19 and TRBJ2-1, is DGGITQSPKYLFRKEGQNVTLSCEQNLNHDAMYWYRQDPGQGLRLIYYSQIVNDFQKGDIAEGYSVSREKKESFPLTVTSAQKNPTAFYLCASSYSGLAGGDEQFFGPGTRLTVL.